One sample yielded the 20 T cell receptor beta chains listed below, sequenced in a study of OX40 agonist ivuxolimab in advanced cancers. Here immunoSEQ multiplex PCR was the method, and the copy in TCRdb shows in-frame clones only, minus some. The sample lists under 55,000 clones, 90% to 95% occurring once. This specimen consisted of CD4+ or CD8+ T cells sorted from blood, obtained in a trial of the OX40 agonist ivuxolimab. Receptors were obtained from an adult with an advanced solid tumor such as melanoma, head and neck, liver or kidney cancer.

This chain joins TRBV13 and TRBJ2-3; TRBD2 aligns across 13 bases. J gave up 0 bases and V 5 bases, and 11 bases lay outside the gene matches. The CDR3 consists of 19 residues. From germline, CDR1 is PRHDT and CDR2 FYEKMQ (reference sequence). The CDR3 nucleotides read TGTGCCAGCAGCCGAAGAACCGGGACTAGCGGGGAAAGCACAGATACGCAGTATTTT. Its translation is CASSRRTGTSGESTDTQYF.

The gene calls are TRBV28 and TRBJ2-7; D gene uncertain. Germline values: CDR1 MDHEN, CDR2 SYDVKM. The germline V and J ends were trimmed by 5 bases and 4 bases, with 9 bases remaining between them. The CDR3 length is 12 residues. In nucleotides, the CDR3 is TGTGCCAGCAGTAGTCGAATTTACGAGCAGTACTTC. It translates to CASSSRIYEQYF.

The chain carries TRBV29-1 and TRBJ1-2; D uncertain. The CDR3 length is 12 residues. Trimming pared 5 bases from V and 0 bases from J, leaving 7 bases between. From germline, CDR1 is SQVTM and CDR2 ANQGSEA. The CDR3 bases are TGCAGCGTTCGCCCACCTAACTATGGCTACACCTTC. Translated: CSVRPPNYGYTF.

As DNA, the CDR3 is TGTGCCAGCAGCTTCACTAGCGGGAGTTACAATGAGCAGTTCTTC. This sequence encodes CASSFTSGSYNEQFF. This chain links TRBV5-6 with TRBJ2-1; 11 positions match TRBD2. Germline V gene lookup returns CDR1 SGHDT and CDR2 YYEEEE. The CDR3 runs 15 residues. Trimming cost V 2 bases and J 4 bases; bases outside gene matches: 2.

J is TRBJ2-1 and V is TRBV9, with TRBD2 matching over 11 bases. The J segment lost 7 bases and the V segment lost 2 bases, leaving 11 bases of the junction unmatched. The CDR3 runs to 17 residues. Germline V lookup: CDR1 SGDLS, CDR2 YYNGEE. Written as DNA, the CDR3 is TGTGCCAGCAGCGTCGACCTAGCGGGAGGATTATCAAATGAGCAGTTCTTC. Protein: CASSVDLAGGLSNEQFF.

This sequence joins TRBV4-3 and TRBJ1-1; D not resolved. Germline CDR1 and CDR2: LGHNA and YSLEER. The CDR3 contains 16 residues. With 0 bases removed from V and 1 base from J, the gap between germline ends came to 12 bases. CDR3 residues: CASSQDQVDGNTEAFF. For the CDR3, the DNA is TGCGCCAGCAGCCAAGATCAGGTAGACGGGAACACTGAAGCTTTCTTT.

V is TRBV7-2 and J is TRBJ2-3; TRBD1 matches at 7 bases. The CDR3 length is 17 residues. CDR1 SGHTA and CDR2 FQGNSA come from the germline V gene. The V segment lost 3 bases and the J segment 5 bases; nucleotides outside the gene matches: 14. The CDR3 sequence: CASSFDPDRQGEDTQYF. CDR3 nucleotides: TGTGCCAGCAGCTTTGATCCGGACAGGCAGGGGGAAGATACGCAGTATTTT.

The sample holds one count of this clone. The chain uses TRBV29-1 and TRBJ2-1; D assignment may be TRBD1 or TRBD2 (5 bases each). Trimming removed 4 bases from V and 2 bases from J, with 18 bases in between. The CDR3 loop spans 16 amino acids. Germline-derived CDR1 and CDR2 are SQVTM and ANQGSEA. The CDR3 DNA reads TGCAGCGTTGCAATCAGTGGGGGAGTGCCCTACAATGAGCAGTTCTTC. Protein: CSVAISGGVPYNEQFF.

The chain is built from TRBV5-6 and TRBJ2-7; D call uncertain. CDR3 length: 14 residues. In germline, CDR1 is SGHDT, CDR2 YYEEEE. Trimming cost V 4 bases and J 3 bases, with 14 bases left between them. CDR3 residues: CASSLGGLIYEQYF. DNA for the CDR3: TGTGCCAGCAGCCTAGGTGGTTTAATCTACGAGCAGTACTTC.

This clone was observed once. The rearrangement joins TRBV9 to TRBJ1-2; 12 bases fit TRBD1. After removal of 0 bases from V and 7 bases from J, the junction contained 4 bases not matched to a gene. The CDR3 sequence is 15 residues long. CDR1 and CDR2 from the germline V gene are SGDLS and YYNGEE. CDR3 loop: CASSVASGQGAGYTF. DNA of the CDR3: TGTGCCAGCAGCGTAGCTTCGGGACAGGGGGCTGGCTACACCTTC. The full variable domain, in which reference TRBV9 and TRBJ1-2 provide the parts outside the CDR3, is DSGVTQTPKHLITATGQRVTLRCSPRSGDLSVYWYQQSLDQGLQFLIQYYNGEERAKGNILERFSAQQFPDLHSELNLSSLELGDSALYFCASSVASGQGAGYTFGSGTRLTVV.

The chain couples TRBV30 to TRBJ1-5, with D possibly being TRBD1 (6 bases). Trimming shortened V by 0 bases and J by 4 bases, and 13 bases separated the two germline ends. CDR3 length: 15 residues. CDR1 and CDR2 (germline): GTSNPN, SVGIG (reference sequence). The chain's CDR3 is CAWSVGGRGNQPQHF. The DNA for the CDR3 is TGTGCCTGGAGTGTAGGGGGTCGGGGGAATCAGCCCCAGCATTTT.

This sequence joins TRBV5-6 and TRBJ2-7, with TRBD2 as a possible D gene (6 bases). This CDR3 is 14 amino acids long. Trimming shortened V by 4 bases and J by 3 bases, and 14 bases separated the two germline ends. Germline V gene lookup returns CDR1 SGHDT and CDR2 YYEEEE. The CDR3 region has the DNA TGTGCCAGCAGCCCGGAGGGCGGAAACTACGAGCAGTACTTC. It encodes CASSPEGGNYEQYF. Using reference TRBV5-6 and TRBJ2-7 for the parts outside the CDR3, the full variable domain is DAGVTQSPTHLIKTRGQQVTLRCSPKSGHDTVSWYQQALGQGPQFIFQYYEEEERQRGNFPDRFSGHQFPNYSSELNVNALLLGDSALYLCASSPEGGNYEQYFGPGTRLTVT.

This chain connects TRBV7-3 to TRBJ1-5; no firm D call. V gave up 5 bases and J gave up 0 bases, with 8 bases separating them. The CDR3 runs 14 residues. Looked up from germline, CDR1 is SGHTA and CDR2 is FQGTGA. CDR3 protein: CASSLSSSNQPQHF. As DNA, the CDR3 is TGTGCCAGCAGCCTTTCAAGTAGCAATCAGCCCCAGCATTTT.

This chain links TRBV7-9 with TRBJ2-7; D is ambiguous. Germline CDR1 SEHNR, CDR2 FQNEAQ (reference sequence). This CDR3 spans 15 amino acids. The V end was cut by 7 bases, the J end by 5 bases, with 21 bases between. CDR3 in DNA: TGTGCCAGCACCCCGAGCCGGCACCGGAGCGACGAGCAGTACTTC. Its translation is CASTPSRHRSDEQYF.

V usage is TRBV27 and J usage is TRBJ2-7; tentatively, D is TRBD1 (5 bases). Germline CDR1 reads MNHEY; CDR2 reads SMNVEV (reference sequence). The CDR3 is 14 amino acids. V lost 2 bases and J lost 2, with 10 bases in between. CDR3 in amino acids: CASSLGAGPYEQYF. Written as DNA, the CDR3 is TGTGCCAGCAGTTTAGGGGCAGGGCCCTACGAGCAGTACTTC.

The chain recombines TRBV4-1 with TRBJ2-7, with D possibly being TRBD2 (6 bases). Germline V CDR1 and CDR2: MGHRA, YSYEKL. CDR3 length: 14 amino acids. V lost 0 bases, J lost 5 bases, and 11 bases lay in between. CDR3 amino acids: CASSQDTRGHEQYF. The CDR3 nucleotides read TGCGCCAGCAGCCAAGATACGCGGGGACACGAGCAGTACTTC.

The genes are TRBV28 and TRBJ2-1; 10 nucleotides align to TRBD2. Germline CDR1 MDHEN, CDR2 SYDVKM. The CDR3 length is 18 residues. Unmatched junction bases numbered 15, after V lost 7 bases and J lost 3 bases. The CDR3 sequence is CASTKQLAGSRGYNEQFF. The CDR3, as DNA: TGTGCCAGCACCAAGCAACTAGCGGGATCTAGAGGCTACAATGAGCAGTTCTTC.

This clone was recorded once. This chain connects TRBV5-4 to TRBJ2-3, with 9 positions matching TRBD2. The CDR3 loop spans 14 amino acids. Germline loops: CDR1 SGHNT, CDR2 YYREEE (reference sequence). V shed 2 bases and J 13 bases; nucleotides not matched to a gene: 11. CDR3 in amino acids: CASSLRSTSGQEYF. CDR3 coding DNA: TGTGCCAGCAGCTTACGCTCGACTAGCGGTCAGGAGTATTTT.

This clone was seen only once. The chain carries TRBV25-1 and TRBJ2-5; D is perhaps TRBD2 (7 bases). The CDR3 contains 16 residues. Trimming left V 8 bases short and J 4 bases short, with 23 bases between. Germline lookup yields CDR1 MGHDK and CDR2 SYGVNS. Written as DNA, the CDR3 is TGTGCCAGCGCCCATGATATTTGGGGGGGGCGAGAGACCCAGTACTTC. Protein product: CASAHDIWGGRETQYF.

This clone has just one count. The chain has TRBV27 and TRBJ2-2; D is unclear. This CDR3 comprises 13 residues. CDR1 MNHEY and CDR2 SMNVEV come from the germline V gene (reference sequence). Between the trimmed V and J ends, which lost 4 bases and 4 bases, there was a span of 7 bases. The CDR3 DNA follows: TGTGCCAGCAGTTATCCGGCCACCGGGGAGCTGTTTTTT. It codes for CASSYPATGELFF.